Below are 31 T cell receptor beta chains sequenced from a single sample in a study of beta chain features in type 1 diabetes. Every bit of the isolated RNA underwent reverse transcription, so sequencing read expressed TCRB transcripts. The method was immunoSEQ multiplex PCR; TCRdb's version includes in-frame clones alone and lacks a portion of them. This sample has more than 250,000 clones, with around 20% found just once. Antigen specificity for these receptors is unknown. Study conclusions and caveats: Moderately but significantly shorter TCRB CDR3s were found in Type 1 diabetes patients in all four CD4+ subsets.

Sequencing was performed on naive CD4+ T cells from blood. These receptors came from a woman in her thirties or forties with type 1 diabetes.

The chain employs TRBV13 and TRBJ2-3; TRBD2 matches at 11 bases. CDR3 length: 15 amino acids. Per the germline V gene, CDR1 is PRHDT and CDR2 is FYEKMQ (reference sequence). Trimming took 7 bases from V and 4 from J; bases not matched to a gene: 7. The CDR3 bases are TGTGCCAGCACCAATAGCGGGGGGGCAGCAGATACGCAGTATTTT. Residues: CASTNSGGAADTQYF.

V usage is TRBV6-5 and J usage is TRBJ2-1; perhaps TRBD1 as D (5 bases). Germline CDR1 and CDR2: MNHEY and SVGAGI. The CDR3 spans 15 residues. Trimming stripped 3 bases from V and 4 bases from J, with 13 bases between. The CDR3 spells CASSYRDSSYNEQFF. The CDR3 coding sequence is TGTGCCAGCAGTTATCGTGACAGTTCATACAATGAGCAGTTCTTC.

This clone came up a few times. V usage is TRBV5-4 and J usage is TRBJ2-1; 11 positions match TRBD2. Germline assignment: CDR1 SGHNT and CDR2 YYREEE (reference sequence). The trim removed 4 bases at V and 5 bases at J, leaving 5 bases unmatched. This CDR3 has 15 amino acids. The CDR3, as DNA: TGTGCCAGCAGCATACTAGCGGGGGCGCACAATGAGCAGTTCTTC. Translation gives CASSILAGAHNEQFF. Supplemented by reference TRBV5-4 and TRBJ2-1, the full variable domain reads ETGVTQSPTHLIKTRGQQVTLRCSSQSGHNTVSWYQQALGQGPQFIFQYYREEENGRGNFPPRFSGLQFPNYSSELNVNALELDDSALYLCASSILAGAHNEQFFGPGTRLTVL.

The V call is TRBV4-1, the J call TRBJ2-5, with D possibly being TRBD1 (6 bases). The CDR3 is 16 amino acids. Germline CDR1 and CDR2: MGHRA and YSYEKL. Between the trimmed V and J ends, which lost 0 bases and 4 bases, there was a span of 15 bases. CDR3: CASSQDGVQGGETQYF. CDR3 nucleotide sequence: TGCGCCAGCAGCCAAGATGGGGTACAGGGCGGAGAGACCCAGTACTTC.

This clone was recorded a few times. The chain combines TRBV19 with TRBJ1-5; D unclear. The CDR3 extends over 13 amino acids. Germline V CDR1 and CDR2: LNHDA, SQIVND (reference sequence). V lost 4 bases to trimming and J lost 7 bases, with 11 bases between them. The CDR3 protein is CASSSTGWQPQHF. The CDR3 DNA follows: TGTGCCAGTAGTAGTACTGGTTGGCAGCCCCAGCATTTT. The whole variable domain, remainder taken from reference TRBV19 and TRBJ1-5, is DGGITQSPKYLFRKEGQNVTLSCEQNLNHDAMYWYRQDPGQGLRLIYYSQIVNDFQKGDIAEGYSVSREKKESFPLTVTSAQKNPTAFYLCASSSTGWQPQHFGDGTRLSIL.

In its sample, this clone was seen a few times. The V and J genes are TRBV25-1 and TRBJ2-1, with 8 bases fitting TRBD2. The CDR3 sequence is 16 residues long. V lost 4 bases to trimming and J lost 6 bases; unmatched junction nucleotides: 11. Germline values: CDR1 MGHDK, CDR2 SYGVNS. The chain's CDR3 is CASSGSGGHLSNEQFF. The DNA of the CDR3 is TGTGCCAGCAGTGGGAGCGGGGGCCACTTAAGCAATGAGCAGTTCTTC.

This clone is a singleton in its sample. The V call is TRBV7-3, the J call TRBJ2-3; D is unresolved. Germline V lookup: CDR1 SGHTA, CDR2 FQGTGA. Deletions cut 6 bases from V and 1 base from J, with 8 bases between. This CDR3 is built from 13 residues. Here the CDR3 reads CASRFEGTDTQYF. In DNA form, the CDR3 reads TGTGCCAGCAGATTCGAGGGCACAGATACGCAGTATTTT. The variable domain in full, with the rest retrieved from reference TRBV7-3 and TRBJ2-3, is GAGVSQTPSNKVTEKGKYVELRCDPISGHTALYWYRQSLGQGPEFLIYFQGTGAADDSGLPNDRFFAVRPEGSVSTLKIQRTERGDSAVYLCASRFEGTDTQYFGPGTRLTVL.

V usage is TRBV2 and J usage is TRBJ1-2, with D possibly matching TRBD1 (5 bases). Trimming pared 9 bases from V and 4 bases from J, leaving 15 bases between. Germline values: CDR1 SNHLY, CDR2 FYNNEI. The CDR3 is 13 residues long. CDR3 sequence (DNA): TGTGCCAGTTCCTACCGGGACTCCTATGGCTACACCTTC. It translates to CASSYRDSYGYTF.

CDR3 loop: CASSQDNRGPYNEQFF. CDR3 DNA sequence: TGTGCCAGCAGCCAAGATAACAGGGGGCCTTACAATGAGCAGTTCTTC. The chain is built from TRBV4-2 and TRBJ2-1; 9 bases agree with TRBD1. The CDR3 covers 16 residues. The V gene end was trimmed by 0 bases and the J gene end by 4 bases; junction bases not matched to a gene: 4. CDR1 is LGHNA and CDR2 is YNFKEQ in the germline V gene.

This clone was seen more than once but under ten times. The J gene is TRBJ2-5, the V gene TRBV5-1; TRBD2 matches 9 bases. CDR1 is SGHRS and CDR2 is YFSETQ in the germline V gene. The CDR3 is 16 residues long. The V segment lost 4 bases and the J segment 5 bases; nucleotides outside the gene matches: 12. CDR3: CASSPTGGRALETQYF. Written as DNA, the CDR3 is TGCGCCAGCAGCCCCACCGGCGGGAGGGCCTTGGAGACCCAGTACTTC.

This clone has a handful of counts. The genes are TRBV5-1 and TRBJ2-3; no clear D. Germline-derived CDR1 and CDR2 are SGHRS and YFSETQ. This CDR3 has 17 residues. V was trimmed by 2 bases and J by 4 bases, leaving 20 bases between them. CDR3 region: CASSLSAQTLRSDTQYF. The CDR3 DNA is TGCGCCAGCAGCTTAAGCGCCCAAACTCTACGGTCAGATACGCAGTATTTT.

This clone came up a few times. This rearrangement joins TRBV30 to TRBJ1-2; the D is unclear. Per the germline V gene, CDR1 is GTSNPN and CDR2 is SVGIG (reference sequence). Between the trimmed V and J ends, which lost 8 bases and 3 bases, there was a span of 19 bases. There are 14 residues in the CDR3. CDR3 sequence reads: CARSRGNGDYGYTF. In DNA, the CDR3 is TGTGCCCGATCACGAGGAAACGGGGACTATGGCTACACCTTC.

This sequence joins TRBV2 and TRBJ1-5; TRBD1 agrees at 7 bases. After removal of 8 bases from V and 6 bases from J, the junction contained 10 bases not matched to a gene. This CDR3 comprises 14 residues. CDR1 SNHLY and CDR2 FYNNEI come from the germline V gene. CDR3 in amino acids: CASATRQGGQPQHF. The CDR3 DNA is TGTGCCAGCGCGACACGACAGGGCGGTCAGCCCCAGCATTTT.

This clone has more than one count but fewer than ten. The V and J genes are TRBV29-1 and TRBJ2-5, with 16 bases fitting TRBD2. Germline loops: CDR1 SQVTM, CDR2 ANQGSEA. The CDR3 is 17 amino acids. Trimming at V came to 6 bases and at J to 2 bases, leaving 9 bases not matched to a gene. The CDR3 sequence is CSVVPGLAGGWQETQYF. CDR3 DNA: TGCAGCGTCGTTCCGGGACTAGCGGGAGGGTGGCAAGAGACCCAGTACTTC.

In its sample, this clone was seen a few times. The chain recombines TRBV7-2 with TRBJ1-2; no reliable D call. This CDR3 is 13 amino acids long. Trimming left V 1 base short and J 8 bases short, with 11 bases between. CDR1 SGHTA and CDR2 FQGNSA come from the germline V gene. CDR3 nucleotide sequence: TGTGCCAGCAGCTTAGATGCGGGGATGGGCTACACCTTC. Translation: CASSLDAGMGYTF.

The rearrangement joins TRBV7-9 to TRBJ2-3; D call uncertain. This CDR3 has 17 residues. Germline V gene lookup returns CDR1 SEHNR and CDR2 FQNEAQ (reference sequence). The ends were cut back, 4 bases at V and 2 bases at J, with 19 bases in the middle. In DNA form, the CDR3 reads TGTGCCAGCAGCTCGTTCGCACGTGGCCTTTACACAGATACGCAGTATTTT. Protein: CASSSFARGLYTDTQYF.

CDR3 region: CASSLERGGYEQYF. The CDR3 region has the DNA TGCGCCAGCAGCCTGGAGAGAGGGGGCTACGAGCAGTACTTC. V and J are TRBV4-3 and TRBJ2-7; possible D gene TRBD1, 6 bases. This CDR3 has 14 residues. The V and J ends lost 4 bases and 3 bases respectively, with 13 bases between them. Germline V CDR1 and CDR2: LGHNA, YSLEER.

J is TRBJ1-5 and V is TRBV4-1; 7 bases are a match to TRBD1. Germline trimming cut 3 bases from V and 0 bases from J; bases unmatched to any gene: 11. CDR1 and CDR2 (germline): MGHRA, YSYEKL. This CDR3 is 18 amino acids long. For the CDR3, the DNA is TGCGCCAGCAGCCACCCCCGGGGACAGCCCTATAGCAATCAGCCCCAGCATTTT. This encodes CASSHPRGQPYSNQPQHF.

This clone has a handful of counts. This chain uses TRBV27 with TRBJ2-1; the match to TRBD1 covers 8 bases. The CDR3 is 14 residues long. Germline assignment: CDR1 MNHEY and CDR2 SMNVEV (reference sequence). Trimming cost V 5 bases and J 9 bases; bases outside gene matches: 9. CDR3 sequence reads: CASSPLQGAGEQFF. The CDR3 DNA sequence: TGTGCCAGCAGTCCTCTTCAGGGGGCTGGTGAGCAGTTCTTC.

The V and J genes are TRBV18 and TRBJ1-1; 7 bases line up with TRBD1. The CDR3 consists of 14 residues. Germline V gives CDR1 KGHSH, CDR2 LQKENI. With 3 bases clipped from V and 3 bases from J, the junction kept 4 bases outside the gene matches. CDR3 region: CASSPGDSHTEAFF. The CDR3 DNA is TGTGCCAGCTCACCGGGGGACAGTCACACTGAAGCTTTCTTT.

This clone has only a few counts. The rearrangement links TRBV30 to TRBJ1-3; 7 bases map to TRBD1. After removal of 3 bases from V and 2 bases from J, the junction contained 7 bases not matched to a gene. Germline V gene data show CDR1 as GTSNPN and CDR2 as SVGIG (reference sequence). CDR3 length: 15 amino acids. CDR3 sequence: CAWSGTTGTGNTIYF. The CDR3 DNA follows: TGTGCCTGGAGCGGAACGACAGGGACTGGAAACACCATATATTTT. Full variable domain (remainder filled in from reference TRBV30 and TRBJ1-3): SQTIHQWPATLVQPVGSPLSLECTVEGTSNPNLYWYRQAAGRGLQLLFYSVGIGQISSEVPQNLSASRPQDRQFILSSKKLLLSDSGFYLCAWSGTTGTGNTIYFGEGSWLTVV.

The gene calls are TRBV7-3 and TRBJ2-1, with 8 nucleotides matching TRBD2. The junction had 4 bases not matched to a gene; V was cut back by 8 bases and J by 7 bases. The CDR3 extends over 12 amino acids. CDR1 is SGHTA, CDR2 FQGTGA, per germline. CDR3 sequence reads: CASGAGENEQFF. CDR3 DNA sequence: TGTGCCAGCGGAGCGGGGGAAAATGAGCAGTTCTTC.

The rearrangement links TRBV5-1 to TRBJ2-1; TRBD2 matches at 7 bases. V shed 0 bases and J 8 bases; nucleotides not matched to a gene: 8. This CDR3 region has 15 residues. Germline CDR1 reads SGHRS; CDR2 reads YFSETQ. CDR3 region: CASSLAGGTVDEQFF. In DNA form, the CDR3 reads TGCGCCAGCAGCTTGGCGGGGGGAACGGTCGATGAGCAGTTCTTC.

This clone has only a few counts. The chain is built from TRBV7-9 and TRBJ1-5, with a weak D call TRBD1 (6 bases). With 5 bases removed from V and 3 bases from J, the gap between germline ends came to 14 bases. The CDR3 runs to 15 residues. Per the germline V gene, CDR1 is SEHNR and CDR2 is FQNEAQ (reference sequence). CDR3 DNA sequence: TGTGCCAGCAGCCCCCTGGGACATCACAATCAGCCCCAGCATTTT. Translated: CASSPLGHHNQPQHF.

The chain links TRBV7-3 to TRBJ2-1; a possible D gene is TRBD2 (6 bases). CDR3 size: 16 residues. Germline V CDR1 and CDR2: SGHTA, FQGTGA. The V and J ends lost 0 bases and 2 bases respectively, with 11 bases between them. This CDR3 reads CASSLTTGAPYNEQFF. CDR3 bases: TGTGCCAGCAGCTTAACTACGGGAGCCCCCTACAATGAGCAGTTCTTC.

The V and J genes are TRBV7-3 and TRBJ1-2; 7 nucleotides agree with TRBD1. The CDR3 has 17 residues. Trimming cost V 8 bases and J 0 bases; bases outside gene matches: 15. Germline values: CDR1 SGHTA, CDR2 FQGTGA. The DNA of the CDR3 is TGTGCCAGCGAAGGACAGGATATCTCATTAGCTAACTATGGCTACACCTTC. Translation: CASEGQDISLANYGYTF.

This clone was detected a few times. This chain connects TRBV29-1 to TRBJ2-1, with D possibly being TRBD1 (5 bases). The V end was cut by 7 bases, the J end by 4 bases, with 8 bases between. Germline values: CDR1 SQVTM, CDR2 ANQGSEA. The CDR3 has 11 amino acids. The CDR3 region has the DNA TGCAGCGGTCGACAGTACAATGAGCAGTTCTTC. It translates to CSGRQYNEQFF.

The chain is built from TRBV28 and TRBJ2-1; the match to TRBD2 covers 13 bases. Germline V CDR1 and CDR2: MDHEN, SYDVKM. The V gene end was trimmed by 8 bases and the J gene end by 5 bases; junction bases not matched to a gene: 9. There are 16 residues in the CDR3. This CDR3 reads CASGKAGLAGHNEQFF. CDR3 DNA: TGTGCCAGCGGGAAAGCGGGACTAGCGGGACACAATGAGCAGTTCTTC.

J is TRBJ2-5 and V is TRBV19; tentatively, D is TRBD2 (5 bases). The CDR3 consists of 13 residues. Germline V gene sequence: CDR1 LNHDA, CDR2 SQIVND (reference sequence). The germline V and J ends were trimmed by 5 bases and 3 bases, with 10 bases remaining between them. CDR3 DNA sequence: TGTGCCAGTAGTGGACTTGCAAAAGAGACCCAGTACTTC. This gives the protein CASSGLAKETQYF.

This clone occurred a few times. This chain joins TRBV27 and TRBJ2-1, with D perhaps TRBD2 (6 bases). V lost 6 bases, J lost 7 bases, and 22 bases lay in between. This CDR3 has 16 amino acids. Germline CDR1 is MNHEY and CDR2 is SMNVEV (reference sequence). In nucleotides, the CDR3 is TGTGCCAGCAGGCCAAACAAGGCCCTAGGGAGGAATGAGCAGTTCTTC. Translation gives CASRPNKALGRNEQFF.

This clone showed up just a few times. The chain carries TRBV7-3 and TRBJ2-1, with D perhaps matching TRBD2 (6 bases). The CDR3 extends over 12 amino acids. Germline V gene sequence: CDR1 SGHTA, CDR2 FQGTGA. V was clipped by 6 bases and J by 10 bases, with 13 bases between them. The CDR3 coding sequence is TGTGCCAGCAGTGTACTAGCCGGGGAGCAGTTCTTC. The encoded protein is CASSVLAGEQFF.